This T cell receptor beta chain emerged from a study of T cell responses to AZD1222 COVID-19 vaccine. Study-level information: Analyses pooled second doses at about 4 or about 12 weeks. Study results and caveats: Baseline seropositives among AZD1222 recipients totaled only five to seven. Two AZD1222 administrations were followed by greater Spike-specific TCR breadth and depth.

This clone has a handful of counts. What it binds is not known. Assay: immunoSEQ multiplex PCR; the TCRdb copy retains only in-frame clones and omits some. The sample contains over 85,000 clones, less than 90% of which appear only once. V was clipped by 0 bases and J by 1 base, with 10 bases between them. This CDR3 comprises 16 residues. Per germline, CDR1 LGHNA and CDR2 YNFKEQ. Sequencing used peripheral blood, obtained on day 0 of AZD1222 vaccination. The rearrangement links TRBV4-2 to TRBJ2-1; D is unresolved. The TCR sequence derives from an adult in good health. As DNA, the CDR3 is TGTGCCAGCAGCCAAGACATGGCGGCGTCCTACAATGAGCAGTTCTTC. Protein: CASSQDMAASYNEQFF.